This T cell receptor beta chain was obtained from a study of blood T cell repertoires in COVID-19. Overall study: From T cells, B-cell-depleted T cells, or PBMCs came the material, which was cDNA or gDNA.

Participants were aged roughly 18 to 89 years from some 24 US areas. The length of the CDR3 is 14 residues. Germline V gene data show CDR1 as MNHNS and CDR2 as SASEGT. V dropped 0 bases and J dropped 8 bases, with 13 bases sitting between them. In the source study's methods: Quantification of nucleated cells was approximated via reference gene primer amplification. Assay: immunoSEQ multiplex PCR; the TCRdb copy retains only in-frame clones and omits some. The V and J calls and clone size come from that table; D and trimming were worked out from the DNA. The sample lists approximately 240,000 clones, approximately 83% seen once, with 1.3% in the top ten.

V gene TRBV6-1 combines with J gene TRBJ1-2; perhaps TRBD1 as D (5 bases). Sequenced sample: PBMCs or T cells enriched from blood (not recorded which). The TCR sequence derives from a woman in her forties with acute COVID-19. CDR3 nucleotides: TGTGCCAGCAGTGAAGCAGGTGGGGCAGGGGGCTACACCTTC. This sequence encodes CASSEAGGAGGYTF.